This T cell receptor (beta chain) was obtained from a study of blood T cells in healthy people across ages. V shed 0 bases and J shed 0 bases, with 21 bases lying between them. Germline assignment: CDR1 SGHRS and CDR2 YFSETQ. This CDR3 has 19 amino acids. The authors ran a second PCR of about 6 to 11 cycles using a sample-barcoded 5' primer and a J-beta primer mix. TCRdb analysed the 5' RACE reads with MiXCR anew, one entry per CDR3 protein. The sample has around 520,000 distinct CDR3 sequences; about 29% are singletons. These same records also appear under a second study, on T cells of mothers and their children.

The J gene is TRBJ1-1, the V gene TRBV5-1; no firm D call. This TCR was recovered from a boy younger than 10 in good health. The sequencing input was blood. CDR3 bases: TGCGCCAGCAGCTTGGACGGGCTGGTCCAGAGAAGGGTGAACACTGAAGCTTTCTTT. Its protein product is CASSLDGLVQRRVNTEAFF.